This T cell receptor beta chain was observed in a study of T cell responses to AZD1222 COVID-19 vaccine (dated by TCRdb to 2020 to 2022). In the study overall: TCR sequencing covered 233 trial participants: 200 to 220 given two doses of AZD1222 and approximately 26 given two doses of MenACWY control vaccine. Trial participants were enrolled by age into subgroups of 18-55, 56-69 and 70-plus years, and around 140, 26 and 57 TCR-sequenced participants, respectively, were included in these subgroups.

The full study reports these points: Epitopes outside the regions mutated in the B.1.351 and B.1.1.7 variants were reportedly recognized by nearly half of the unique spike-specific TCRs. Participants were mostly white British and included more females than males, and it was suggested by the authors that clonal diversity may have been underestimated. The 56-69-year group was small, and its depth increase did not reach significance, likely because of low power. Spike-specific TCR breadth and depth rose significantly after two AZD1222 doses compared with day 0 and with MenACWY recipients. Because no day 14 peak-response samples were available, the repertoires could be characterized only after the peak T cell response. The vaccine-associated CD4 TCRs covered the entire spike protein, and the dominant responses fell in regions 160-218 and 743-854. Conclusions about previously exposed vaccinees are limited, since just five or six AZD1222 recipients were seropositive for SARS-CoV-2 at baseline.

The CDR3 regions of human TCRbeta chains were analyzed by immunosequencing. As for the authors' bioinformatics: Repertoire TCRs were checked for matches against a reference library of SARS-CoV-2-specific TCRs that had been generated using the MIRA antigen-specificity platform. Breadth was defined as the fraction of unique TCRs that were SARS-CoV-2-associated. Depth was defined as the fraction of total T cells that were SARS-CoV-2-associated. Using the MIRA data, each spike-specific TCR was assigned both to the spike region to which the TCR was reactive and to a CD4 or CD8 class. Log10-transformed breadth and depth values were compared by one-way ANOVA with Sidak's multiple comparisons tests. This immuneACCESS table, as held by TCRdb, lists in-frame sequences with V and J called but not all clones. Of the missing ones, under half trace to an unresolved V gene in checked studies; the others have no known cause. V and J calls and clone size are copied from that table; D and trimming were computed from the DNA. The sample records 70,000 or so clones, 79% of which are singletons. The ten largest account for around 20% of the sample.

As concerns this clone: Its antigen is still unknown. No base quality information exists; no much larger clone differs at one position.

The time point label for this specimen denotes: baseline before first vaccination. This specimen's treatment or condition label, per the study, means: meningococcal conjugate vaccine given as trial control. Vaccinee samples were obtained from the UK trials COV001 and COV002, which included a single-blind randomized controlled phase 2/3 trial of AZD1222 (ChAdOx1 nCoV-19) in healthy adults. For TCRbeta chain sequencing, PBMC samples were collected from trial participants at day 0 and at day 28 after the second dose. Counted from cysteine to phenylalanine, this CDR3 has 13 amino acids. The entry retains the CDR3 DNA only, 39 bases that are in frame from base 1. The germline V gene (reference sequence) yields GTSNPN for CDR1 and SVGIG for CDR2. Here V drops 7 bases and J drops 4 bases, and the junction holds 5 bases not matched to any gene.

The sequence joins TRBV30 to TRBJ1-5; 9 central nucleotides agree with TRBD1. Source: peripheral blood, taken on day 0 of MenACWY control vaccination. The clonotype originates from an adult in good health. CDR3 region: CASTGGANQPQHF. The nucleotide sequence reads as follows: TGTGCCTCAACAGGGGGCGCAAATCAGCCCCAGCATTTT.